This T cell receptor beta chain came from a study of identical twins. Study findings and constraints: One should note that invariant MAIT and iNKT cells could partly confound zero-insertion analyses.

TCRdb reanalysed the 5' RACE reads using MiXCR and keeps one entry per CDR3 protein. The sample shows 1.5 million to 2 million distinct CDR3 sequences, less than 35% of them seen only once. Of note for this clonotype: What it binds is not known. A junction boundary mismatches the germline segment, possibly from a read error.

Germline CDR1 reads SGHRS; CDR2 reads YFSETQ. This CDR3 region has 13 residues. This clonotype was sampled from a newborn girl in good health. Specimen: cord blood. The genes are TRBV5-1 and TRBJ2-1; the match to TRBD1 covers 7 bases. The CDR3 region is CASSRDSLNEHFF. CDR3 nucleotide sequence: TGCGCCAGCAGTCGGGACAGTCTTAATGAGCACTTCTTC.